A selection of T cell receptor beta chains follows, all from one sample in a study of human T cells and chemical hapten exposure. MiXCR, run by TCRdb on the RACE reads, gives a single entry per CDR3 protein. The table lists about 46,000 distinct CDR3 sequences, about 4.5% of them singletons, with about 1.5% in the top ten. Sequencing input: whole blood. The receptors derive from a female donor in good health. Some clones in this sample may be carry-over from other donors' samples. Each CDR3 is given with its conserved first and last residue. The order of the fields is J gene, V gene, D gene, clone size, CDR3 DNA, CDR3 protein. D genes are given only for firm matches. The size of a clone is reported for some rows only, either as once, few or many, or as a class for expanded clones.

j_call: TRBJ2-5
v_call: TRBV11-2
d_call: .
clone_size: many
cdr3_nt: TGTGCCAGCAGCTTTAAGGTAGAAGAGACCCAGTACTTC
cdr3_aa: CASSFKVEETQYF

j_call: TRBJ1-1
v_call: TRBV7-2
d_call: .
clone_size: many
cdr3_nt: TGTGCCAGCAGCTTATTGGGAGGCTCGGGGCCTGAAGCTTTCTTT
cdr3_aa: CASSLLGGSGPEAFF

j_call: TRBJ2-1
v_call: TRBV3-1
d_call: .
clone_size: many
cdr3_nt: TGTGCCAGCAGCCAAGCGGGTTTGGTGTATGAGCAGTTCTTC
cdr3_aa: CASSQAGLVYEQFF

j_call: TRBJ1-1
v_call: TRBV12-3/TRBV12-4
d_call: .
clone_size: .
cdr3_nt: TGTGCCAGCAGTCTATACGAGGACACTGAAGCTTTCTTT
cdr3_aa: CASSLYEDTEAFF

j_call: TRBJ1-5
v_call: TRBV6-6
d_call: .
clone_size: .
cdr3_nt: TGTGCCAGCAGTTACCACATGGACTGGGGAAGCAATCAGCCCCAGCATTTT
cdr3_aa: CASSYHMDWGSNQPQHF

j_call: TRBJ1-2
v_call: TRBV9
d_call: .
clone_size: few
cdr3_nt: TGTGCCAGCAGCCCGGACCAGGGGTATGGCTACACCTTC
cdr3_aa: CASSPDQGYGYTF

j_call: TRBJ1-1
v_call: TRBV7-2
d_call: .
clone_size: many
cdr3_nt: TGTGCCAGCAGCCAGGGCGCGGCGAACACTGAAGCTTTCTTT
cdr3_aa: CASSQGAANTEAFF

j_call: TRBJ2-1
v_call: TRBV2
d_call: TRBD1
clone_size: many
cdr3_nt: TGTGCCAGCAAACTGGCAGGGGGCTCACCAACCTACAATGAGCAGTTCTTC
cdr3_aa: CASKLAGGSPTYNEQFF

j_call: TRBJ1-1
v_call: TRBV28
d_call: TRBD1
clone_size: many
cdr3_nt: TGTGCCAGCAGTTTGCACAGGGGAGGGGGGGACACTGAAGCTTTCTTT
cdr3_aa: CASSLHRGGGDTEAFF

j_call: TRBJ1-2
v_call: TRBV18
d_call: .
clone_size: few
cdr3_nt: TGTGCCAGCTCACCAGACGCACGCGGCTATGGCTACACCTTC
cdr3_aa: CASSPDARGYGYTF

j_call: TRBJ1-5
v_call: TRBV12-3/TRBV12-4
d_call: TRBD1
clone_size: many
cdr3_nt: TGTGCCAGCAGTTTAGACCAGGGGGCAAGGAAGCCCCAGCATTTT
cdr3_aa: CASSLDQGARKPQHF

j_call: TRBJ1-5
v_call: TRBV27
d_call: .
clone_size: many
cdr3_nt: TGTGCCAGCAGTCCCTTCAGACAGCTAAATCAGCCCCAGCATTTT
cdr3_aa: CASSPFRQLNQPQHF

j_call: TRBJ2-3
v_call: TRBV27
d_call: .
clone_size: many
cdr3_nt: TGTGCCAGTAGAGGACAGACCTGGGCTGGAGATACGCAGTATTTT
cdr3_aa: CASRGQTWAGDTQYF

j_call: TRBJ2-5
v_call: TRBV20-1
d_call: .
clone_size: many
cdr3_nt: TGCAGTGCTAGTCCACTATCGGAAGAAGAGACCCAGTACTTC
cdr3_aa: CSASPLSEEETQYF

j_call: TRBJ1-1
v_call: TRBV27
d_call: .
clone_size: many
cdr3_nt: TGTGCCAGCAGTCTTTCCAAGGACACCACTGAAGCTTTCTTT
cdr3_aa: CASSLSKDTTEAFF

j_call: TRBJ2-1
v_call: TRBV6-6
d_call: TRBD2
clone_size: many
cdr3_nt: TGTGCCAGCAGTTACCCTCCTAGCGGGGGGATCAATGAGCAGTTCTTC
cdr3_aa: CASSYPPSGGINEQFF

j_call: TRBJ1-5
v_call: TRBV20-1
d_call: .
clone_size: many
cdr3_nt: TGCAGTGCTAGATTTCAGGGAATCAATCAGCCCCAGCATTTT
cdr3_aa: CSARFQGINQPQHF

j_call: TRBJ2-7
v_call: TRBV20-1
d_call: .
clone_size: many
cdr3_nt: TGCAGTGCTAGAGATCGGGCGGATTACGAGCAGTACTTC
cdr3_aa: CSARDRADYEQYF

j_call: TRBJ2-2
v_call: TRBV6-4
d_call: TRBD1
clone_size: many
cdr3_nt: TGTGCCAGCAGTCGCTCCGGGACAGGGAACGCCGGGGAGCTGTTTTTT
cdr3_aa: CASSRSGTGNAGELFF

j_call: TRBJ2-5
v_call: TRBV7-8
d_call: TRBD1
clone_size: many
cdr3_nt: TGTGCCAGCACATTCCGAGGACAGGGCTCTCAAGAGACCCAGTACTTC
cdr3_aa: CASTFRGQGSQETQYF

j_call: TRBJ1-3
v_call: TRBV11-2
d_call: TRBD1
clone_size: many
cdr3_nt: TGTGCCAGCAGCTCTATACAGGGGTGGACTGGAAACACCATATATTTT
cdr3_aa: CASSSIQGWTGNTIYF

j_call: TRBJ1-6
v_call: TRBV27
d_call: .
clone_size: many
cdr3_nt: TGTGCCAGCTCAACACGGGAAGCGACACCCCTCCACTTT
cdr3_aa: CASSTREATPLHF

j_call: TRBJ1-3
v_call: TRBV20-1
d_call: .
clone_size: many
cdr3_nt: TGCAGTGCTAGTAGGGCAGGCGGAAACACCATATATTTT
cdr3_aa: CSASRAGGNTIYF

j_call: TRBJ1-2
v_call: TRBV7-8
d_call: .
clone_size: many
cdr3_nt: TGTGCCAGCAGCGGATTGGACGTTTATGGCTACACCTTC
cdr3_aa: CASSGLDVYGYTF

j_call: TRBJ2-1
v_call: TRBV5-1
d_call: TRBD2
clone_size: many
cdr3_nt: TGCGCCAGCAGCCCGACTAGCGGGGGGATGTACAATGAGCAGTTCTTC
cdr3_aa: CASSPTSGGMYNEQFF

j_call: TRBJ1-2
v_call: TRBV11-2
d_call: .
clone_size: many
cdr3_nt: TGTGCCAGCAGCCCGAACAGGGATAGTTACGGCTACACCTTC
cdr3_aa: CASSPNRDSYGYTF

j_call: TRBJ1-6
v_call: TRBV2
d_call: .
clone_size: .
cdr3_nt: TGTGCCAGCATTCCATTAGTTCAGGATTCACCCCTCCACTTT
cdr3_aa: CASIPLVQDSPLHF

j_call: TRBJ2-1
v_call: TRBV29-1
d_call: TRBD1
clone_size: many
cdr3_nt: TGCAGCGTTCACAGGGGTTCCTACAATGAGCAGTTCTTC
cdr3_aa: CSVHRGSYNEQFF

j_call: TRBJ1-6
v_call: TRBV14
d_call: .
clone_size: .
cdr3_nt: TGTGCCAGCAGCCAGGTTCAGGGGAGTGGATCACCCCTCCACTTT
cdr3_aa: CASSQVQGSGSPLHF

j_call: TRBJ2-3
v_call: TRBV9
d_call: TRBD2
clone_size: many
cdr3_nt: TGTGCCAGCAGCGTAACGCCCGGGACTAGCGAAGATACGCAGTATTTT
cdr3_aa: CASSVTPGTSEDTQYF

j_call: TRBJ1-4
v_call: TRBV12-3/TRBV12-4
d_call: TRBD1
clone_size: .
cdr3_nt: TGTGCCAGCAGCTCGACCGGGACAGGGCGTCGAAAACTGTTTTTT
cdr3_aa: CASSSTGTGRRKLFF

j_call: TRBJ2-1
v_call: TRBV3-1
d_call: .
clone_size: many
cdr3_nt: TGTGCCAGCAGCCCCTACACAGGTACTCAGTTCTTC
cdr3_aa: CASSPYTGTQFF

j_call: TRBJ2-1
v_call: TRBV5-4
d_call: .
clone_size: many
cdr3_nt: TGTGCCAGCAGCTTCCCCGGGAATAGGGATGAGCAGTTCTTC
cdr3_aa: CASSFPGNRDEQFF

j_call: TRBJ1-2
v_call: TRBV20-1
d_call: .
clone_size: many
cdr3_nt: TGCAGTGCTAGAGATGGGGTGGCAAGACACTATGGCTACACCTTC
cdr3_aa: CSARDGVARHYGYTF

j_call: TRBJ2-1
v_call: TRBV28
d_call: .
clone_size: many
cdr3_nt: TGTGCCAGCAGTTCACCTTCCGGGGAGATCAATGAGCAGTTCTTC
cdr3_aa: CASSSPSGEINEQFF

j_call: TRBJ2-7
v_call: TRBV14
d_call: .
clone_size: few
cdr3_nt: TGTGCCAGCAGCCAAGATCCAGGGATCTGGAGTAGACTGGGGGAGCAGTACTTC
cdr3_aa: CASSQDPGIWSRLGEQYF

j_call: TRBJ1-5
v_call: TRBV6-6
d_call: TRBD1
clone_size: many
cdr3_nt: TGTGCCAGCACGACAGGGCCTCAGCCCCAGCATTTT
cdr3_aa: CASTTGPQPQHF

j_call: TRBJ2-5
v_call: TRBV19
d_call: TRBD2
clone_size: few
cdr3_nt: TGTGCCAGTAGTTCGTTTGCCGGGACTAGCGATCAAGAGACCCAGTACTTC
cdr3_aa: CASSSFAGTSDQETQYF

j_call: TRBJ1-3
v_call: TRBV20-1
d_call: .
clone_size: few
cdr3_nt: TGCAGTGCTCGAAGAGGGGGAGCGGGAAACACCATATATTTT
cdr3_aa: CSARRGGAGNTIYF

j_call: TRBJ2-2
v_call: TRBV18
d_call: .
clone_size: many
cdr3_nt: TGTGCCAGCTCACCTCTGCCTCCAGTCGCGAACACCGGGGAGCTGTTTTTT
cdr3_aa: CASSPLPPVANTGELFF

j_call: TRBJ1-5
v_call: TRBV20-1
d_call: .
clone_size: many
cdr3_nt: TGCAGTGCTCAAACAGGGACCAATCAGCCCCAGCATTTT
cdr3_aa: CSAQTGTNQPQHF